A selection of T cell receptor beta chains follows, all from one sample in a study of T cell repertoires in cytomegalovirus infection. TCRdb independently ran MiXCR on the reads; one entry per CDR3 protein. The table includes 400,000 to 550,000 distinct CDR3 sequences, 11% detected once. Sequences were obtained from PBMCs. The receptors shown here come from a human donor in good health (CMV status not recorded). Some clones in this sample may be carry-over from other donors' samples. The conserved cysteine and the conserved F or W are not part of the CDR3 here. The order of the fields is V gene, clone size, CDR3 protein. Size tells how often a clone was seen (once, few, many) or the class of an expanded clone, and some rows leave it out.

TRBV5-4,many,ASSLAGRESRVTQY
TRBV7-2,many,ASSFPGGAQPQH
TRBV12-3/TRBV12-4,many,ASSLWGETQPQH
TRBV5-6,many,ASSVFRDRSYGYT
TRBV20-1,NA,SAERGTNTEAF
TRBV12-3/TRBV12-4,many,ASSPQTSGRQYKNIQY
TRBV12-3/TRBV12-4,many,ASSAGRGNSPLH
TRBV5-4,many,ASSTQTSGRNEQY
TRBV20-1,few,SASTPKEQY
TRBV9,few,ASSVEREKGNEQF
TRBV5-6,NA,ASSWWTGEAGELF
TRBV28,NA,ASSLSDGPRTQY
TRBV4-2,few,ASSQLAGAFETQY
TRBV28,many,ASSSFTLGETQY
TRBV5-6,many,ASSWGVATKGGAF
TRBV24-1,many,ATSDSGGVSQPQH
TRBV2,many,ASRSYNEQF
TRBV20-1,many,SARDEGSAGYT
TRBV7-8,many,ASSLARVTNSPLH
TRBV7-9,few,ASSLMGETRASTDTQY
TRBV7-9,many,ASSILGLDTGELF
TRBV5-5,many,ASSFQGGGSTDTQY
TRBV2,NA,ASSLGLAGGREQF
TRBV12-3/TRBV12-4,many,ASHQTGRETQY
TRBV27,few,ASSITRTLSYEQY
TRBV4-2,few,ASSQGDRFSGTEAF
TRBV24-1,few,ATSDFGGLQETQY
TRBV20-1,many,SASTGLGSPLH
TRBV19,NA,ASRKDRENQPQH
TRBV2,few,ASSGFSETQY
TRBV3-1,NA,ASSPRLAGTQY
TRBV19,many,ASSVSWAPEEQY
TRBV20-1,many,SAPPGRTNQPQH
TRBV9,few,ASSVGEGPPGVTIY
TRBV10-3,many,AIRPSPDTQY
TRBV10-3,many,AISEETQGGYT
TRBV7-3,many,ASSPSEAAGYT
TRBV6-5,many,ASTRGGSSGNTIY
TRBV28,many,ASSFPPAGGSYEQY
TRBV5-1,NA,ASSSGGSRVGQETQY
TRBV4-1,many,ASSPKKAPTPYNEQF
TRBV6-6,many,ASSTSSPTASSDYGYT
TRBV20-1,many,SAQTGVDSPLH
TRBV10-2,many,ASSEPIGQGYYEQY
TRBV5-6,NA,ASSLGGKRGYT
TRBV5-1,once,ASSLAGTKSGNTIY
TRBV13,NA,ASRLDRFFSQPQH
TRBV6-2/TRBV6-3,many,ASSYSGPRNEQF
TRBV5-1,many,ASSPGDKRGETQY
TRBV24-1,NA,ATGDFSGQGARETQY
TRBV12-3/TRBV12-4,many,ASSHRQATNEKLF
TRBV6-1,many,ASRGSMNTEAF
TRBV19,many,ASSIRVGGRRTDTQY
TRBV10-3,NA,AIRRETRLRVGANVLT
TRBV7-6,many,ASQGASGYEQY
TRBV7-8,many,ASSLRVDGTGELF
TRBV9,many,ASSVGDSGANVLT